These 32 T cell receptor beta chains came from one sample sequenced in a study of cytomegalovirus exposure and HLA in healthy donors. Researchers ran the PCR with 60 Vbeta and 13 Jbeta primers. Profiled with immunoSEQ multiplex PCR; TCRdb holds only in-frame clones, not every one. The table has tens of thousands of clones, roughly 79% seen once. Material for sequencing was PBMCs. These receptors were taken from a man aged 30 to 39 in good health and CMV-seronegative.

This sequence joins TRBV5-1 and TRBJ2-5; 12 bases match TRBD1. The CDR3 runs to 14 residues. From germline, CDR1 is SGHRS and CDR2 YFSETQ. V was clipped by 5 bases and J by 4 bases; unmatched bases: 3. CDR3 protein: CASRRDRGRETQYF. CDR3 bases: TGCGCCAGCAGGCGGGACAGGGGGCGAGAGACCCAGTACTTC.

The chain recombines TRBV10-2 with TRBJ1-2, with 9 bases aligning to TRBD1. CDR3 length: 15 amino acids. V shed 3 bases, J shed 4 bases, and the junction held 6 bases outside the gene matches. Per germline, CDR1 WSHSY and CDR2 SAAADI. The CDR3 here is CASSETTQGAYGYTF. DNA for the CDR3: TGCGCCAGCAGTGAAACCACACAGGGGGCCTATGGCTACACCTTC.

This clone was seen a few times. The V and J genes are TRBV18 and TRBJ1-2, with 9 bases matching TRBD1. V trimming: 2 bases; J trimming: 6 bases; junction bases outside the gene matches: 4. CDR3 length: 14 amino acids. The germline gives CDR1 KGHSH, CDR2 LQKENI. CDR3 loop: CASSPSTGGHGYTF. CDR3 in DNA: TGTGCCAGCTCACCAAGTACAGGGGGCCATGGCTACACCTTC.

The chain is built from TRBV9 and TRBJ1-1; TRBD1 matches at 8 bases. This CDR3 is 15 amino acids long. Per germline, CDR1 SGDLS and CDR2 YYNGEE. With 1 base clipped from V and 5 bases from J, the junction kept 7 bases outside the gene matches. The DNA of the CDR3 is TGTGCCAGCAGCGTATCGCAGGGGGCGAGGACTGAAGCTTTCTTT. The encoded protein is CASSVSQGARTEAFF.

V and J are TRBV28 and TRBJ2-5, with D unresolved. The germline V gene has CDR1 MDHEN and CDR2 SYDVKM. The CDR3 is 13 residues long. V dropped 1 base and J dropped 5 bases, with 8 bases sitting between them. CDR3 DNA sequence: TGTGCCAGCAGTTTATCGAGGTGGGAGACCCAGTACTTC. This encodes CASSLSRWETQYF.

This clone appeared once. The gene calls are TRBV19 and TRBJ1-5, with D possibly TRBD1 on 5 matching bases. Germline CDR1 and CDR2: LNHDA and SQIVND (reference sequence). CDR3 length: 13 residues. V lost 3 bases, J lost 6 bases, and 9 bases lay in between. CDR3 sequence (DNA): TGTGCCAGTAGTATTTGGCAGGGTCAGCCCCAGCATTTT. This sequence encodes CASSIWQGQPQHF.

The J gene is TRBJ2-1, the V gene TRBV9; a possible D gene is TRBD1 (6 bases). The germline V gene has CDR1 SGDLS and CDR2 YYNGEE. The CDR3 covers 16 residues. The V end was cut by 3 bases, the J end by 9 bases, with 22 bases between. The CDR3 region has the DNA TGTGCCAGCAGCGCACCACAGGGTACTCGATGGGGTGAGCAGTTCTTC. Residues: CASSAPQGTRWGEQFF. The full variable domain, in which reference TRBV9 and TRBJ2-1 provide the parts outside the CDR3, is DSGVTQTPKHLITATGQRVTLRCSPRSGDLSVYWYQQSLDQGLQFLIQYYNGEERAKGNILERFSAQQFPDLHSELNLSSLELGDSALYFCASSAPQGTRWGEQFFGPGTRLTVL.

This clone was observed a single time. The chain joins TRBV19 to TRBJ1-2, with 7 bases that match TRBD1. This CDR3 contains 17 residues. J was trimmed by 2 bases and V by 2 bases; bases with no gene match: 11. Germline V lookup: CDR1 LNHDA, CDR2 SQIVND (reference sequence). For the CDR3, the DNA is TGTGCCAGTAGTATATCTCTGACAGGGACCACGAACTATGGCTACACCTTC. Residues: CASSISLTGTTNYGYTF.

This chain joins TRBV12-5 and TRBJ2-3; 8 nucleotides agree with TRBD2. The ends lost 4 bases at V and 4 bases at J; junction bases unmatched: 4. In germline, CDR1 is LGHNT, CDR2 FRNRAP. This CDR3 contains 14 residues. The CDR3 sequence is CASGSRGGSDTQYF. The DNA of the CDR3 is TGTGCTAGTGGTTCCCGGGGGGGGTCAGATACGCAGTATTTT.

V and J are TRBV6-1 and TRBJ2-1; D perhaps matches TRBD2 (6 bases). This CDR3 region has 17 residues. Germline V gene sequence: CDR1 MNHNS, CDR2 SASEGT. Trimming took 4 bases from V and 1 from J, leaving 17 bases between them. Written as DNA, the CDR3 is TGTGCCAGCAGTGTACTCCCACCCGGGAGTTCCTACAATGAGCAGTTCTTC. This sequence encodes CASSVLPPGSSYNEQFF.

The J gene is TRBJ1-1, the V gene TRBV10-2; 10 bases map to TRBD1. V was pared by 3 bases and J by 5 bases, with 6 bases of the junction left unmatched. The CDR3 length is 15 residues. From germline, CDR1 is WSHSY and CDR2 SAAADI. The CDR3 coding sequence is TGCGCCAGCAGTGACCCCGACAGGGGGCTAACTGAAGCTTTCTTT. This codes for CASSDPDRGLTEAFF.

The chain uses TRBV5-8 and TRBJ1-5; D is unclear. Germline V gene data show CDR1 as SGHTS and CDR2 as YDEGEE. The germline V and J ends were trimmed by 0 bases and 1 base, with 11 bases remaining between them. The CDR3 loop spans 16 amino acids. The CDR3 DNA follows: TGTGCCAGCAGCTTGGTCCGCCTGGCCAGCAATCAGCCCCAGCATTTT. This translates into CASSLVRLASNQPQHF.

Only a few counts were recorded for this clone. J is TRBJ2-1 and V is TRBV4-3, with 9 bases fitting TRBD2. CDR3 length: 17 residues. V shed 1 base and J 0 bases; nucleotides not matched to a gene: 4. Germline V CDR1 and CDR2: LGHNA, YSLEER. The CDR3 reads CASSQGPSGDSYNEQFF. The CDR3 DNA reads as TGCGCCAGCAGCCAAGGTCCTAGCGGGGACTCCTACAATGAGCAGTTCTTC.

This chain connects TRBV6-1 to TRBJ2-7; D is undetermined. V was cut by 7 bases and J by 1 base, with 8 bases left in between. This CDR3 comprises 12 residues. Germline V gene lookup returns CDR1 MNHNS and CDR2 SASEGT. DNA of the CDR3: TGTGCCAGCACGGCGGAATCCTACGAGCAGTACTTC. It translates to CASTAESYEQYF.

This rearrangement joins TRBV28 to TRBJ1-2; the match to TRBD1 covers 7 bases. V lost 1 base and J lost 9; bases outside the gene matches: 8. Germline V gene sequence: CDR1 MDHEN, CDR2 SYDVKM. This CDR3 comprises 14 residues. CDR3 region: CASSLSGRGESYTF. CDR3 sequence (DNA): TGTGCCAGCAGTTTATCTGGCAGGGGGGAGAGCTACACCTTC.

This chain uses TRBV9 with TRBJ2-3; D is possibly TRBD1 (6 bases). The V end lost 6 bases, the J end lost 2 bases, and 13 bases lay between the germline ends. CDR3 length: 14 residues. CDR1 SGDLS and CDR2 YYNGEE come from the germline V gene. CDR3 amino acids: CASNSRDTTDTQYF. The DNA of the CDR3 is TGTGCCAGCAACTCTAGGGACACCACAGATACGCAGTATTTT.

J is TRBJ1-2 and V is TRBV4-1; D ambiguous. Trimming removed 0 bases at V and 5 bases at J, with 10 bases between. The CDR3 totals 14 residues. CDR1 is MGHRA, CDR2 YSYEKL, per germline. In DNA, the CDR3 is TGCGCCAGCAGCCAAGAGGGCAGTTTATATGGCTACACCTTC. Translated, it gives CASSQEGSLYGYTF.

The chain has TRBV5-1 and TRBJ2-6; unclear D gene. Germline V gene sequence: CDR1 SGHRS, CDR2 YFSETQ. This CDR3 spans 16 amino acids. The V gene lost 3 bases and the J gene lost 0 bases, with 10 bases spanning the gap. CDR3 in DNA: TGCGCCAGCAGCTCAAACAGTCTCTCTGGGGCCAACGTCCTGACTTTC. Encoded protein: CASSSNSLSGANVLTF.

This sequence joins TRBV25-1 and TRBJ2-7; weak D call: TRBD1 (6 bases). The CDR3 sequence is 14 residues long. Germline V CDR1 and CDR2: MGHDK, SYGVNS. Deletions cut 5 bases from V and 1 base from J, with 12 bases between. The CDR3 region is CASSLDSPSYEQYF. The CDR3 DNA sequence: TGTGCCAGCAGTTTGGACAGCCCTTCCTACGAGCAGTACTTC.

The gene calls are TRBV9 and TRBJ1-2, with D possibly TRBD1 on 5 matching bases. This CDR3 has 19 residues. The V end was cut by 0 bases, the J end by 1 base, with 22 bases between. Germline-derived CDR1 and CDR2 are SGDLS and YYNGEE. The CDR3 here is CASSVGVAMTERLNYGYTF. The CDR3 DNA reads TGTGCCAGCAGCGTAGGAGTTGCGATGACAGAGAGGCTTAACTATGGCTACACCTTC.

The CDR3 sequence is CASSRFRGGTEAFF. In DNA form, the CDR3 reads TGTGCCAGCAGCCGCTTCAGGGGTGGCACTGAAGCTTTCTTT. This chain links TRBV11-3 with TRBJ1-1, with a possible D match to TRBD1 (6 bases). Trimming removed 5 bases from V and 4 bases from J, with 14 bases in between. The CDR3 has 14 amino acids. CDR1 and CDR2 (germline): SGHNT, YENEEA.

The gene calls are TRBV19 and TRBJ1-1, with 9 positions matching TRBD1. J lost 11 bases, V lost 9 bases, and 16 bases had no gene match. This CDR3 is built from 14 residues. In germline, CDR1 is LNHDA, CDR2 SQIVND (reference sequence). The DNA of the CDR3 is TGTGCCAGCGAAGCCACTAACAGGGGGCAGAGCGCTTTCTTT. Its translation is CASEATNRGQSAFF.

In DNA, the CDR3 is TGTGCCAGCAGCTCCTTAGGGGGATACAATGAGCAGTTCTTC. This codes for CASSSLGGYNEQFF. The chain has TRBV2 and TRBJ2-1, with a weak D call TRBD1 (6 bases). V was shortened by 6 bases and J by 4 bases, with 13 bases between the two germline ends. Germline assignment: CDR1 SNHLY and CDR2 FYNNEI. This CDR3 region has 14 residues.

The chain recombines TRBV15 with TRBJ1-1; D remains ambiguous. CDR3 length equals 15 residues. Per the germline V gene, CDR1 is LNHNV and CDR2 is YYDKDF (reference sequence). Trimming cost V 0 bases and J 3 bases, with 11 bases left between them. CDR3 protein: CATSRDPGGYTEAFF. The CDR3 coding sequence is TGTGCCACCAGCAGAGATCCGGGAGGGTACACTGAAGCTTTCTTT.

The chain is built from TRBV6-5 and TRBJ2-5, with 9 bases aligning to TRBD2. Germline-derived CDR1 and CDR2 are MNHEY and SVGAGI. The J segment lost 4 bases and the V segment lost 3 bases, leaving 9 bases of the junction unmatched. The CDR3 sequence is 16 residues long. CDR3 region: CASSYGAGGPTETQYF. The CDR3 coding sequence is TGTGCCAGCAGTTATGGGGCGGGGGGGCCGACAGAGACCCAGTACTTC.

The chain combines TRBV18 with TRBJ1-5, with TRBD1 matching over 8 bases. CDR3 length equals 13 residues. CDR1 and CDR2 from the germline V gene are KGHSH and LQKENI. Losses at the gene ends were 6 bases for V and 6 bases for J; bases not matched to a gene: 4. CDR3 region: CASSSRGLQPQHF. The CDR3 DNA follows: TGTGCCAGCTCTTCCAGGGGGCTTCAGCCCCAGCATTTT.

V gene TRBV19 combines with J gene TRBJ2-2; D may be TRBD1 (5 bases). CDR1 LNHDA and CDR2 SQIVND come from the germline V gene (reference sequence). This CDR3 region has 15 residues. V lost 1 base to trimming and J lost 3 bases, with 9 bases between them. This CDR3 is CASSIGQGYTGELFF. CDR3 sequence (DNA): TGTGCCAGTAGTATAGGCCAGGGTTACACCGGGGAGCTGTTTTTT.

The chain links TRBV7-6 to TRBJ1-5, with D unresolved. The CDR3 contains 14 residues. CDR1 SGHVS and CDR2 FNYEAQ come from the germline V gene. V was clipped by 6 bases and J by 3 bases, with 12 bases between them. CDR3 sequence (DNA): TGTGCCAGCAGTCCCTCGGGTTCCAATCAGCCCCAGCATTTT. It yields the protein CASSPSGSNQPQHF.

This chain uses TRBV13 with TRBJ2-7; 7 nucleotides align to TRBD2. Germline V gene sequence: CDR1 PRHDT, CDR2 FYEKMQ (reference sequence). The CDR3 is 13 residues long. The V segment lost 3 bases and the J segment 6 bases; nucleotides outside the gene matches: 5. CDR3 loop: CASSFTGGGEQYV. The CDR3 DNA follows: TGTGCCAGCAGCTTCACGGGGGGAGGCGAGCAGTACGTC.

The rearrangement uses TRBV6-1 and TRBJ2-7; no clear D. This CDR3 region has 12 residues. Germline CDR1 and CDR2: MNHNS and SASEGT. Trimming shortened V by 3 bases and J by 1 base, and 4 bases separated the two germline ends. Here the CDR3 reads CASSDGSYEQYV. Written as DNA, the CDR3 is TGTGCCAGCAGTGACGGGTCCTACGAGCAGTACGTC.

The chain combines TRBV19 with TRBJ1-1, with D uncertain. There are 18 residues in the CDR3. Per the germline V gene, CDR1 is LNHDA and CDR2 is SQIVND (reference sequence). The ends were cut back, 0 bases at V and 0 bases at J, with 17 bases in the middle. Here the CDR3 DNA reads TGTGCCAGTAGTATAGATCTGGAGGACCTCCAGGTGAACACTGAAGCTTTCTTT. Its protein is CASSIDLEDLQVNTEAFF.

V is TRBV5-1 and J is TRBJ1-1, with unresolved D. V was trimmed by 1 base and J by 4 bases, leaving 11 bases between them. Germline V gene data show CDR1 as SGHRS and CDR2 as YFSETQ. This CDR3 contains 14 residues. The CDR3 DNA follows: TGCGCCAGCAGCTTGAATAGTCGGGGCACTGAAGCTTTCTTT. The encoded protein is CASSLNSRGTEAFF.